This passage covers 13 T cell receptor beta chains from one sample sequenced in a study of CD8+ T cells in alopecia areata. Noted treatment: oral pan-JAK inhibitor, 5-10 mg twice daily. cDNA reverse transcribed from extracted RNA served as the sequencing template. Clones were sequenced by immunoSEQ multiplex PCR, and TCRdb holds only the in-frame ones, with some missing. The table shows around 200,000 clones, with roughly 64% occurring only once. Specimen: CD4+ T cells sorted from blood, collected at week 4, from a patient treated with tofacitinib. The receptors were gathered from a human donor with alopecia areata.

This clone was recorded a few times. The CDR3 loop is CSCIGPRTQYF. The DNA of the CDR3 is TGCAGTTGCATCGGACCAAGGACCCAGTACTTC. This chain uses TRBV29-1 with TRBJ2-5, with no clear D. The length of the CDR3 is 11 residues. Germline V gene data show CDR1 as SQVTM and CDR2 as ANQGSEA.

This clone was counted a few times. The chain has TRBV29-1 and TRBJ1-3; tentatively, D is TRBD1 (5 bases). CDR1 is SQVTM, CDR2 ANQGSEA, per germline. CDR3 length: 14 residues. V was cut by 3 bases and J by 0 bases, with 9 bases left in between. The CDR3 loop reads CSVDAQGSGNTIYF. The CDR3 DNA sequence: TGCAGCGTTGACGCGCAGGGCTCTGGAAACACCATATATTTT.

This clone has only one observation. The chain carries TRBV7-3 and TRBJ2-3; TRBD2 matches at 7 bases. The CDR3 loop spans 13 amino acids. V was clipped by 8 bases and J by 2 bases; unmatched bases: 4. Germline CDR1 and CDR2: SGHTA and FQGTGA. The CDR3 bases are TGTGCCAGCGGCACTAGCGTCACAGATACGCAGTATTTT. Translation: CASGTSVTDTQYF.

The rearrangement uses TRBV18 and TRBJ2-3; D not resolved. CDR3 size: 11 residues. Germline V lookup: CDR1 KGHSH, CDR2 LQKENI. V lost 8 bases, J lost 6 bases, and 9 bases lay in between. For the CDR3, the DNA is TGTGCCAGCGAGAACCAGGATACGCAGTATTTT. Amino acids: CASENQDTQYF.

This clone was picked up a small number of times. The chain combines TRBV7-2 with TRBJ2-5, with 11 bases matching TRBD2. The J segment lost 4 bases and the V segment lost 5 bases, leaving 6 bases of the junction unmatched. This CDR3 has 15 residues. The germline V gene encodes CDR1 SGHTA and CDR2 FQGNSA. CDR3 sequence reads: CASSAAGTSGETQYF. The CDR3 DNA is TGTGCCAGCAGCGCAGCCGGGACTAGCGGAGAGACCCAGTACTTC.

CDR3: CASSYGTSRGDTQYF. DNA for the CDR3: TGTGCCAGCAGTTACGGGACTAGCAGGGGAGATACGCAGTATTTT. V usage is TRBV6-5 and J usage is TRBJ2-3; 9 bases align to TRBD2. The trim removed 2 bases at V and 5 bases at J, leaving 5 bases unmatched. Germline V gene lookup returns CDR1 MNHEY and CDR2 SVGAGI. This CDR3 contains 15 residues.

The table lists this clone with a count of one. This chain uses TRBV6-5 with TRBJ2-2; D is possibly TRBD2 (5 bases). From germline, CDR1 is MNHEY and CDR2 SVGAGI. The V and J ends lost 6 bases and 10 bases respectively, with 12 bases between them. This CDR3 contains 12 residues. The chain's CDR3 is CASSLTREELFF. CDR3 DNA: TGTGCCAGCAGCCTAACCCGGGAGGAGCTGTTTTTT.

In this sample, this clone turned up a few times. This chain connects TRBV11-2 to TRBJ2-5; 7 bases are shared with TRBD2. Trimming removed 1 base from V and 1 base from J; junction bases left unmatched: 9. This CDR3 spans 17 amino acids. Germline CDR1 is SGHAT and CDR2 is FQNNGV. The CDR3 loop is CASSLGRWTRRQETQYF. Here the CDR3 DNA reads TGTGCCAGCAGCTTAGGAAGATGGACTAGGCGCCAAGAGACCCAGTACTTC.

CDR3 amino acids: CASSLYRGRNYEQYF. CDR3 coding DNA: TGTGCCAGCAGCTTGTACAGGGGGCGAAACTACGAGCAGTACTTC. This rearrangement joins TRBV7-2 to TRBJ2-7, with 9 positions matching TRBD1. The CDR3 runs 15 residues. The junction had 6 bases not matched to a gene; V was cut back by 3 bases and J by 3 bases. Germline-derived CDR1 and CDR2 are SGHTA and FQGNSA.

The chain recombines TRBV6-1 with TRBJ1-5; weak D call: TRBD1 (5 bases). The V end was cut by 2 bases, the J end by 0 bases, with 14 bases between. CDR1 and CDR2 from the germline V gene are MNHNS and SASEGT. There are 17 residues in the CDR3. The CDR3: CASSEPRGAYSNQPQHF. CDR3 DNA: TGTGCCAGCAGTGAACCTCGAGGGGCCTATAGCAATCAGCCCCAGCATTTT.

This clone appeared a few times. V gene TRBV29-1 combines with J gene TRBJ2-4, with 8 bases matching TRBD1. Trimming at V came to 7 bases and at J to 5 bases, leaving 4 bases not matched to a gene. Germline V gene sequence: CDR1 SQVTM, CDR2 ANQGSEA. This CDR3 has 12 residues. The CDR3 sequence is CSAGTGENIQYF. The CDR3 nucleotides are TGCAGCGCCGGGACAGGCGAAAACATTCAGTACTTC. Drawing the rest from reference TRBV29-1 and TRBJ2-4, the complete variable domain is SAVISQKPSRDICQRGTSLTIQCQVDSQVTMMFWYRQQPGQSLTLIATANQGSEATYESGFVIDKFPISRPNLTFSTLTVSNMSPEDSSIYLCSAGTGENIQYFGAGTRLSVL.

This clone was seen a handful of times. The rearrangement links TRBV5-6 to TRBJ2-7, with 7 nucleotides matching TRBD1. Trimming took 2 bases from V and 3 from J; bases not matched to a gene: 11. Germline CDR1 and CDR2: SGHDT and YYEEEE. CDR3 length: 16 amino acids. CDR3 coding DNA: TGTGCCAGCAGCTTATATGGCGACAGGGCTATCTACGAGCAGTACTTC. It specifies CASSLYGDRAIYEQYF.

The J gene is TRBJ1-5, the V gene TRBV15; perhaps TRBD1 as D (5 bases). CDR1 is LNHNV and CDR2 is YYDKDF in the germline V gene (reference sequence). This CDR3 has 16 residues. Trimming removed 2 bases at V and 6 bases at J, with 17 bases between. This CDR3 is CATSRPWGGESQPQHF. The CDR3 nucleotides are TGTGCCACCAGCAGACCCTGGGGGGGGGAGAGTCAGCCCCAGCATTTT.